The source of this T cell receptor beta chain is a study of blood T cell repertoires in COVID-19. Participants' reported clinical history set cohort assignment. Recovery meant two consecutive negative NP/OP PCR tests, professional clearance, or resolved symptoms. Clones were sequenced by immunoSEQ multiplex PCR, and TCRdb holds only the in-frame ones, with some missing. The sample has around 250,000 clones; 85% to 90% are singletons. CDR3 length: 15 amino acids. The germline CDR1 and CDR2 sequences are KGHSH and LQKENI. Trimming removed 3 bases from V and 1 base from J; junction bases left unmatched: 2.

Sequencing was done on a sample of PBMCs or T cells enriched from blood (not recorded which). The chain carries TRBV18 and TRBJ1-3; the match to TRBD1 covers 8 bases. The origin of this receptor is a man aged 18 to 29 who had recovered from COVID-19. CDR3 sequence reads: CASSPGQVSGNTIYF. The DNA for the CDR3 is TGTGCCAGCTCACCGGGACAGGTATCTGGAAACACCATATATTTT.